The 7 T cell receptor beta chains below all came from one sample that was sequenced in a study of cytomegalovirus exposure and HLA in healthy donors. In the PCR, 60 Vbeta and 13 Jbeta primers were used. The data were produced by immunoSEQ multiplex PCR, yet TCRdb's version contains in-frame clones alone and is incomplete. The sample has 150,000 to 200,000 clones; more than 75% are singletons. The specimen sequenced was PBMCs. The origin of the receptors is a man aged 35 to 55 in good health and CMV-seropositive.

This rearrangement joins TRBV23-1 to TRBJ2-7; TRBD2 aligns across 8 bases. TRBV23-1 is annotated as an ORF whose role is uncertain. Germline trimming cut 7 bases from V and 7 bases from J; bases unmatched to any gene: 12. This CDR3 has 14 amino acids. The CDR3 bases are TGCGCCAGCAACCCGACGGGACTAGGAGATGAGCAGTACTTC. Translating it yields CASNPTGLGDEQYF.

This chain uses TRBV9 with TRBJ2-5; weak D call: TRBD2 (6 bases). The germline CDR1 and CDR2 sequences are SGDLS and YYNGEE. The CDR3 runs 14 residues. Trimming removed 0 bases from V and 5 bases from J, with 11 bases in between. CDR3 nucleotides: TGTGCCAGCAGCGTAGCGGGAGTATTTGAGACCCAGTACTTC. Amino acids: CASSVAGVFETQYF.

The CDR3 bases are TGCGCCAGCAGCTTGGCCAGGACAGTTACAGATACGCAGTATTTT. Its protein product is CASSLARTVTDTQYF. The genes are TRBV5-1 and TRBJ2-3, with a weak D call TRBD1 (6 bases). The V end lost 0 bases, the J end lost 3 bases, and 11 bases lay between the germline ends. CDR3 size: 15 residues. In germline, CDR1 is SGHRS, CDR2 YFSETQ. Looking up the rest from reference TRBV5-1 and TRBJ2-3 gives the full variable domain: KAGVTQTPRYLIKTRGQQVTLSCSPISGHRSVSWYQQTPGQGLQFLFEYFSETQRNKGNFPGRFSGRQFSNSRSEMNVSTLELGDSALYLCASSLARTVTDTQYFGPGTRLTVL.

The V gene is TRBV30, the J gene TRBJ2-6, with 13 bases identical to TRBD2. Germline V gives CDR1 GTSNPN, CDR2 SVGIG (reference sequence). This CDR3 spans 18 amino acids. Trimming took 2 bases from V and 2 from J; bases not matched to a gene: 6. The CDR3 DNA is TGTGCCTGGAGTTACGGGGGACTAGCGGGACCTGGGGCCAACGTCCTGACTTTC. This sequence encodes CAWSYGGLAGPGANVLTF.

The rearrangement uses TRBV6-8 and TRBJ1-1; TRBD1 matches at 7 bases. From germline, CDR1 is MNHGY and CDR2 SAAAGT. The CDR3 spans 18 residues. V shed 0 bases, J shed 4 bases, and the junction held 14 bases outside the gene matches. The CDR3 loop reads CASSYSQGQRNPGTEAFF. The CDR3 nucleotides are TGTGCCAGCAGTTACTCACAGGGACAGAGGAATCCTGGCACTGAAGCTTTCTTT.

The chain has TRBV7-3 and TRBJ2-6; D possibly corresponds to TRBD1 (6 bases). Per the germline V gene, CDR1 is SGHTA and CDR2 is FQGTGA. Deletions cut 1 base from V and 0 bases from J, with 19 bases between. This CDR3 has 20 amino acids. This CDR3 is CASSLKPRQVQSSGANVLTF. CDR3 DNA: TGTGCCAGCAGCTTAAAACCCCGACAGGTTCAGAGCTCTGGGGCCAACGTCCTGACTTTC. Full variable domain (remainder filled in from reference TRBV7-3 and TRBJ2-6): GAGVSQTPSNKVTEKGKYVELRCDPISGHTALYWYRQSLGQGPEFLIYFQGTGAADDSGLPNDRFFAVRPEGSVSTLKIQRTERGDSAVYLCASSLKPRQVQSSGANVLTFGAGSRLTVL.

The chain's CDR3 is CASSVAGELNEQYF. The CDR3 DNA reads TGTGCCAGCAGCGTAGCCGGGGAGTTGAACGAGCAGTACTTC. V is TRBV9 and J is TRBJ2-7, with D perhaps TRBD2 (5 bases). V shed 0 bases and J shed 5 bases, with 12 bases lying between them. Germline-derived CDR1 and CDR2 are SGDLS and YYNGEE. The CDR3 runs to 14 residues.